This T cell receptor (beta chain) was retrieved from a study of cytotoxic CD8 clonotypes in ibrutinib-treated CLL (dated by TCRdb to the early 2020s). For context, the study as a whole: The cohort included approximately 15 treatment-naive and about a dozen relapsed/refractory patients; 17 were IGHV unmutated. On average, each sample had 255,043 productive templates and around 100,000 productive rearrangements. Cryopreserved peripheral blood mononuclear cells were obtained before treatment, at response, and at either sustained remission or disease progression. Partial responses were observed in roughly 24 patients and complete responses in 2; after a median follow-up of about 69 months, remission was maintained in around 14 patients and progression was observed in approximately 12. Longitudinal samples were available for 26 of the 86 trial participants. Every remission and progressive disease sample was obtained while ibrutinib was still being received by the patients. Samples at response were collected after a median of 12 months of treatment, with a range of roughly 6 to 40 months.

The paper as a whole reports these results and caveats: At ibrutinib response clonality went up, during sustained remission it held steady, and at progression it dropped back toward baseline. Sustained-remission and progressing patients did not have matched sampling times, and lymph node repertoires were not examined. Public clonotypes were rare and either contracted or stayed stable during treatment, and the rise in clonality at ibrutinib response reflected the expansion of private clonotypes. Baseline clonality was found to be higher than that of age-matched healthy donors and was strongly correlated with circulating CD8+ T-cell counts.

Concerning this clone: Which antigen it targets is not known. There are no base qualities to consult, and no much larger clone falls within one base.

This sample's time point label indicates: roughly 23 months on ibrutinib. For TCR beta library preparation, roughly 2 micrograms of genomic DNA were extracted from the cryopreserved PBMCs. Longitudinal blood samples from CLL patients on ibrutinib monotherapy were analyzed using high-throughput TCR beta sequencing. The patients took part in an open-label, single-center phase 2 trial of ibrutinib monotherapy. Inclusive of the bounding cysteine and phenylalanine, the CDR3 is 13 residues long. Only the CDR3 region is kept as DNA, spanning 39 bases read in frame from base 1. As encoded in the germline V gene, CDR1 is SGHVS while CDR2 is FNYEAQ. V gives up 2 bases and J gives up 3 bases, and the segment between their germline ends measures 4 bases. The goal of deep resolution MiSeq sequencing was a depth between 1 in 1 million and 1 in 200,000 T cells, and coverage averaged 10x per clonotype. The immunoSEQ hsTCRB Kit was used to generate the TCR beta libraries. For the original study's pipeline: The data were analyzed with ImmunoSEQ Analyzer and ImmunoSEQ Data Assistant, and V, D and J gene assignments followed IMGT definitions. Clonality, with values ranging from 0 to 1, was calculated as one minus the normalized Shannon entropy of productive rearrangement frequencies. Only overrepresented clonotypes making up at least 0.05% of each patient's repertoire were included in the public clonotype analysis. Approximately 12 age-matched healthy donor repertoires from immuneACCESS were used as controls for clonality. TCRdb obtained this table from immuneACCESS and retained in-frame rearrangements with V and J assigned. These tables miss some clones; where compared with another copy, unresolved V genes account for less than half of the shortfall, and the remainder is unexplained. V and J calls plus clone size are reproduced from that table; the DNA served to infer D and trimming. In all, the sample holds some 130,000 clones, and around 80% of those were seen once. 2.5% to 3.5% of the sample lies in the top ten.

This chain is built from TRBV7-6 and TRBJ2-2, with the D gene not clear enough to name. The source material was PBMCs, sampled after 24 months of ibrutinib treatment. This clonotype was sampled from a human donor with chronic lymphocytic leukemia. The DNA sequence reads TGTGCCAGCAGCTTAACAGACACCGGGGAGCTGTTTTTT. It is translated as CASSLTDTGELFF.